A selection of T cell receptor beta chains follows, all from one sample in a study of T cell changes during pregnancy in multiple sclerosis. Clones were sequenced by immunoSEQ multiplex PCR, and TCRdb holds only the in-frame ones, with some missing. The sample consists of fewer than 70,000 clones, 94% of them appearing once. Sequenced here: CD8+ T cells from peripheral blood mononuclear cells, sampled in the third trimester of pregnancy. The receptors were sampled from a female donor with multiple sclerosis, enrolled in a pregnancy study. The CDR3 runs from the conserved cysteine through the conserved F or W. The order of the fields is clone size, J gene, V gene, D gene, CDR3 protein, CDR3 DNA. The D gene is left open where the match is weak. Some rows mark clone size as missing; the rest say once, few, many or name a class of expanded clone.

clone_size: -; j_call: TRBJ1-1; v_call: TRBV19; d_call: -; cdr3_aa: CASSVSVNTEAFF; cdr3_nt: TGTGCCAGTTCCGTGTCGGTGAACACTGAAGCTTTCTTT
clone_size: -; j_call: TRBJ2-2; v_call: TRBV4-2; d_call: -; cdr3_aa: CASSQGLVVDTGELFF; cdr3_nt: TGTGCCAGCAGCCAAGGACTAGTGGTAGACACCGGGGAGCTGTTTTTT
clone_size: -; j_call: TRBJ1-1; v_call: TRBV27; d_call: TRBD1; cdr3_aa: CASSLDRGYTEAFF; cdr3_nt: TGTGCCAGCAGTTTAGACAGGGGATATACTGAAGCTTTCTTT
clone_size: -; j_call: TRBJ2-2; v_call: TRBV6-6; d_call: TRBD2; cdr3_aa: CASSREGGELFF; cdr3_nt: TGTGCCAGCAGCCGGGAGGGCGGGGAGCTGTTTTTT
clone_size: -; j_call: TRBJ1-6; v_call: TRBV5-4; d_call: -; cdr3_aa: CASSPMTGLNSPLHF; cdr3_nt: TGTGCCAGCAGCCCCATGACAGGTCTTAATTCACCCCTCCACTTT
clone_size: -; j_call: TRBJ2-7; v_call: TRBV4-1; d_call: -; cdr3_aa: CASSQDPLRQYF; cdr3_nt: TGCGCCAGCAGCCAAGATCCCCTCCGGCAGTACTTC
clone_size: -; j_call: TRBJ1-1; v_call: TRBV7-9; d_call: TRBD1; cdr3_aa: CASSLRQGDTEAFF; cdr3_nt: TGTGCCAGCAGCTTACGACAGGGAGACACTGAAGCTTTCTTT
clone_size: -; j_call: TRBJ2-3; v_call: TRBV27; d_call: -; cdr3_aa: CASSPLGVSTDTQYF; cdr3_nt: TGTGCCAGCAGTCCCCTCGGGGTCAGCACAGATACGCAGTATTTT
clone_size: -; j_call: TRBJ2-1; v_call: TRBV7-2; d_call: TRBD1; cdr3_aa: CASSYLHRGNEQFF; cdr3_nt: TGTGCCAGCAGCTACCTTCACAGGGGAAATGAGCAGTTCTTC
clone_size: -; j_call: TRBJ2-7; v_call: TRBV6-5; d_call: TRBD1; cdr3_aa: CASSPGQTSYEQYF; cdr3_nt: TGTGCCAGCAGTCCGGGACAGACATCCTACGAGCAGTACTTC
clone_size: -; j_call: TRBJ2-2; v_call: TRBV29-1; d_call: -; cdr3_aa: CSVERWGQKNTGELFF; cdr3_nt: TGCAGCGTTGAAAGGTGGGGCCAGAAAAACACCGGGGAGCTGTTTTTT
clone_size: -; j_call: TRBJ2-3; v_call: TRBV11-2; d_call: -; cdr3_aa: CASSLETQYF; cdr3_nt: TGTGCCAGCAGCTTGGAGACGCAGTATTTT
clone_size: -; j_call: TRBJ2-5; v_call: TRBV7-9; d_call: -; cdr3_aa: CASSSYREVEETQYF; cdr3_nt: TGTGCCAGCAGCTCGTACAGGGAAGTGGAAGAGACCCAGTACTTC
clone_size: -; j_call: TRBJ2-7; v_call: TRBV28; d_call: TRBD1; cdr3_aa: CASSYRGDPYEQYF; cdr3_nt: TGTGCCAGCAGTTACAGGGGAGATCCCTACGAGCAGTACTTC
clone_size: many; j_call: TRBJ1-1; v_call: TRBV27; d_call: TRBD1; cdr3_aa: CASSSPLGGQGRTEAFF; cdr3_nt: TGTGCCAGCAGTTCCCCGTTAGGGGGACAGGGGAGGACTGAAGCTTTCTTT
clone_size: -; j_call: TRBJ1-1; v_call: TRBV19; d_call: -; cdr3_aa: CASSHGRGTEAFF; cdr3_nt: TGTGCCAGTAGTCACGGGAGGGGGACTGAAGCTTTCTTT
clone_size: few; j_call: TRBJ2-1; v_call: TRBV7-9; d_call: TRBD1; cdr3_aa: CASSSTRDRAYNEQFF; cdr3_nt: TGTGCCAGCAGCTCAACCCGGGACAGGGCGTACAATGAGCAGTTCTTC
clone_size: -; j_call: TRBJ2-2; v_call: TRBV6-5; d_call: -; cdr3_aa: CASSYSTGNTGELFF; cdr3_nt: TGTGCCAGCAGTTACTCGACAGGGAACACCGGGGAGCTGTTTTTT
clone_size: -; j_call: TRBJ2-7; v_call: TRBV10-3; d_call: TRBD1; cdr3_aa: CAISESIDRDEQYF; cdr3_nt: TGTGCCATCAGTGAGTCGATAGACAGGGACGAGCAGTACTTC
clone_size: few; j_call: TRBJ1-1; v_call: TRBV30; d_call: -; cdr3_aa: CAWTVGVGGPEAFF; cdr3_nt: TGTGCCTGGACGGTCGGGGTAGGCGGACCTGAAGCTTTCTTT
clone_size: -; j_call: TRBJ2-7; v_call: TRBV5-1; d_call: TRBD1; cdr3_aa: CASSLGTGTYEQYF; cdr3_nt: TGCGCCAGCAGCCTCGGGACAGGTACCTACGAGCAGTACTTC
clone_size: -; j_call: TRBJ1-2; v_call: TRBV11-2; d_call: -; cdr3_aa: CASSPGARGDGYTF; cdr3_nt: TGTGCCAGCAGCCCAGGGGCCAGGGGAGATGGCTACACCTTC